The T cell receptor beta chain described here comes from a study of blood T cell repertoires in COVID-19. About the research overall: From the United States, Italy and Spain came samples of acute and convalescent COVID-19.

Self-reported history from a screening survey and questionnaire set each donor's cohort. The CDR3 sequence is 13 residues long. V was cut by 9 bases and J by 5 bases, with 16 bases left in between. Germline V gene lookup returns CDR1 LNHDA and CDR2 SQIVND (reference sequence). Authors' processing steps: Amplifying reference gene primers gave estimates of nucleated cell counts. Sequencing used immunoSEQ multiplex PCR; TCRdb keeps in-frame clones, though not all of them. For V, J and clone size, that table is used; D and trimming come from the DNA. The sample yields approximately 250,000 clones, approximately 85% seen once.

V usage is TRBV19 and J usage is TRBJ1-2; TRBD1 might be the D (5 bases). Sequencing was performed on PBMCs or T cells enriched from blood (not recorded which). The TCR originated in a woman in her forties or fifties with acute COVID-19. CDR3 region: CASTRGGSYGYTF. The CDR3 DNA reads TGTGCCAGCACGCGGGGGGGTTCATATGGCTACACCTTC.